Following are 4 T cell receptor beta chains from one sample sequenced in a study of cytomegalovirus exposure and HLA in healthy donors. PCR involved 60 Vbeta and 13 Jbeta primers. Sequencing used immunoSEQ multiplex PCR; TCRdb keeps in-frame clones, though not all of them. Here the sample spans approximately 38,000 clones, roughly 67% being singletons. Specimen: PBMCs. The origin of the receptors is a man aged 45 to 65 in good health and CMV-seropositive.

Written as DNA, the CDR3 is TGTGCCAGCAGCTTGGGTATGGGGGCCCCGACTGAAGCTTTCTTT. Its protein product is CASSLGMGAPTEAFF. The rearrangement links TRBV11-1 to TRBJ1-1, with D maybe TRBD1 (6 bases). In germline, CDR1 is SGHAT, CDR2 FQDESV (reference sequence). This CDR3 region has 15 residues. V lost 3 bases, J lost 5 bases, and 16 bases lay in between. Supplemented by reference TRBV11-1 and TRBJ1-1, the full variable domain reads EAEVAQSPRYKITEKSQAVAFWCDPISGHATLYWYRQILGQGPELLVQFQDESVVDDSQLPKDRFSAERLKGVDSTLKIQPAELGDSAMYLCASSLGMGAPTEAFFGQGTRLTVV.

The J gene is TRBJ1-2, the V gene TRBV7-2; TRBD1 aligns across 7 bases. V trimming: 5 bases; J trimming: 8 bases; junction bases outside the gene matches: 5. CDR1 is SGHTA, CDR2 FQGNSA, per germline. The CDR3 has 12 residues. The CDR3, as DNA: TGTGCCAGCAGCAGGACAGGAGAGGGCTACACCTTC. Translated: CASSRTGEGYTF.

The rearrangement joins TRBV29-1 to TRBJ2-6; D remains unclear. V lost 4 bases to trimming and J lost 1 base, with 5 bases between them. Per the germline V gene, CDR1 is SQVTM and CDR2 is ANQGSEA. CDR3 length equals 13 residues. CDR3 residues: CSVVQSGANVLTF. The CDR3 region has the DNA TGCAGCGTTGTACAGTCTGGGGCCAACGTCCTGACTTTC. Looking up the rest from reference TRBV29-1 and TRBJ2-6 gives the full variable domain: SAVISQKPSRDICQRGTSLTIQCQVDSQVTMMFWYRQQPGQSLTLIATANQGSEATYESGFVIDKFPISRPNLTFSTLTVSNMSPEDSSIYLCSVVQSGANVLTFGAGSRLTVL.

The chain is built from TRBV11-1 and TRBJ1-2; 11 bases are a match to TRBD1. The ends lost 2 bases at V and 7 bases at J; junction bases unmatched: 6. Germline CDR1 and CDR2: SGHAT and FQDESV (reference sequence). CDR3 length equals 15 residues. The CDR3 loop reads CASSLPGQGARGYTF. Here the CDR3 DNA reads TGTGCCAGCAGCTTACCCGGACAGGGGGCGCGTGGCTACACCTTC.